This record covers a single T cell receptor (beta chain). The data derive from a study of blood T cells in healthy people across ages. Next came a second PCR, run for roughly 6 to 11 cycles, which used a sample-barcoded 5' primer along with a J-beta primer mix. From the 5' RACE reads, TCRdb called clonotypes with MiXCR, one entry per CDR3 protein. The repertoire includes about 1.4 million distinct CDR3 sequences, around 59% of them detected once, and roughly 7% sits in the top ten. The TCR was taken from a young man in good health. Specimen: blood.

Here the CDR3 reads CASSGAGGWDTQYF. The CDR3 bases are TGTGCCAGCAGTGGAGCGGGGGGGTGGGATACGCAGTATTTT. The chain carries TRBV27 and TRBJ2-3; 10 bases align to TRBD2. Germline V gene lookup returns CDR1 MNHEY and CDR2 SMNVEV (reference sequence). This CDR3 is built from 14 residues. Trimming took 5 bases from V and 6 from J; bases not matched to a gene: 5.